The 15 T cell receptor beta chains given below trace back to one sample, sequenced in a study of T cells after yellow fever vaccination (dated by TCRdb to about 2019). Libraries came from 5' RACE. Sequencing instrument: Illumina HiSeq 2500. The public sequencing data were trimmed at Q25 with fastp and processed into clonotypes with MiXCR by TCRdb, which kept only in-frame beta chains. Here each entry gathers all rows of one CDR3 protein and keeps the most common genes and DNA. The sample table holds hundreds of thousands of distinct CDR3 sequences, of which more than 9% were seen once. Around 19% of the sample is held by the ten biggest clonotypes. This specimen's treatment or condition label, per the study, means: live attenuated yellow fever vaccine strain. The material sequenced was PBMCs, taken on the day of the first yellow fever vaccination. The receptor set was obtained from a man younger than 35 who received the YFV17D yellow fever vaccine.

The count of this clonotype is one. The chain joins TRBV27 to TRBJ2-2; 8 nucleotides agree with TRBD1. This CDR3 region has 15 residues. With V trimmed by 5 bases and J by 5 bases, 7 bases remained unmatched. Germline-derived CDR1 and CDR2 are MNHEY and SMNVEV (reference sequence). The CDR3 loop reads CASSHRQGWTGELFF. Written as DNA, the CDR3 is TGTGCCAGCAGTCACAGACAGGGGTGGACCGGGGAGCTGTTTTTT.

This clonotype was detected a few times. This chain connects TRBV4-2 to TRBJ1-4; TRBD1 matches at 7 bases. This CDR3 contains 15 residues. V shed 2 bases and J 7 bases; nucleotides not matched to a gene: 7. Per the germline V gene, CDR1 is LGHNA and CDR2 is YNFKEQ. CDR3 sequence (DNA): TGTGCCAGCAGCCAAAAACAGGGGTCCGGTGAAAAACTGTTTTTT. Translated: CASSQKQGSGEKLFF.

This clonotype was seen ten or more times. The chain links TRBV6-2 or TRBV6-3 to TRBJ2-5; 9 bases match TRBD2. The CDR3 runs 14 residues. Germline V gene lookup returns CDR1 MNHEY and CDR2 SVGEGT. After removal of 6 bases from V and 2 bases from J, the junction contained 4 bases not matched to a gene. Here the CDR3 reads CASSQAGGQETQYF. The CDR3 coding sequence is TGTGCCAGCAGCCAAGCGGGGGGACAAGAGACCCAGTACTTC.

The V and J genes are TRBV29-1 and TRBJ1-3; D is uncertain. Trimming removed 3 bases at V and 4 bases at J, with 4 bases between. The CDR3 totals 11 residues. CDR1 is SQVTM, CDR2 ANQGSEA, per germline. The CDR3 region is CSVDGGNTIYF. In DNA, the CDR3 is TGCAGCGTTGACGGCGGAAACACCATATATTTT.

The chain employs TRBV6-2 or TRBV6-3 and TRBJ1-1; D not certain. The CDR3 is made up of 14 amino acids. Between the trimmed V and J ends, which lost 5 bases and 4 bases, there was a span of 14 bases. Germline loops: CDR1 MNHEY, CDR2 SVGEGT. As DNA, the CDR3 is TGTGCCAGCAGTGGCGCGATGGGTCTCACTGAAGCTTTCTTT. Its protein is CASSGAMGLTEAFF.

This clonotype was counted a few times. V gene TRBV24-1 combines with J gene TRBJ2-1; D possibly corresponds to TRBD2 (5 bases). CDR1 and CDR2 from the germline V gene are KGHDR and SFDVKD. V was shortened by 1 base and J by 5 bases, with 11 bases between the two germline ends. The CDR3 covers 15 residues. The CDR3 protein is CATSDFRRADNEQFF. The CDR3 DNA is TGTGCCACCAGTGATTTCCGGCGGGCGGACAATGAGCAGTTCTTC.

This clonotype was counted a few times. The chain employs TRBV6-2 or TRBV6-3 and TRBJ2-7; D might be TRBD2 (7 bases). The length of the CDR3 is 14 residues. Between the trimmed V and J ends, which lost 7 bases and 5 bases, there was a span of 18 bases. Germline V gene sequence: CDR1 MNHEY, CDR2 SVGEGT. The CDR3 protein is CASTFPAGADEQYF. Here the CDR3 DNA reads TGTGCCAGCACTTTCCCGGCGGGGGCAGACGAGCAGTACTTC.

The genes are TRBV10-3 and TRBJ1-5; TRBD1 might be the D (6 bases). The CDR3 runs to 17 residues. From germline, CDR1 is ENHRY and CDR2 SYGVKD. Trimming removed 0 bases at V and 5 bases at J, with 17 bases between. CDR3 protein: CAISESIKGGLDQPQHF. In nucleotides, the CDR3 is TGTGCCATCAGTGAGTCCATAAAAGGGGGATTAGATCAGCCCCAGCATTTT.

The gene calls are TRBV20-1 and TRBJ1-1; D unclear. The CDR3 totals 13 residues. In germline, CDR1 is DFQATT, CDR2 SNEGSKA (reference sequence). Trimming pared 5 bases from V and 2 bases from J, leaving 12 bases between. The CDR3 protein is CSAPPWGNTEAFF. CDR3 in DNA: TGCAGTGCTCCCCCCTGGGGAAACACTGAAGCTTTCTTT.

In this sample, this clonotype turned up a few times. CDR3 sequence (DNA): TGTGCCAGCAGCCAAACAGGGTACGAAGCTTTCTTT. Amino acid sequence: CASSQTGYEAFF. V and J are TRBV7-9 and TRBJ1-1, with D possibly being TRBD1 (6 bases). Germline loops: CDR1 SEHNR, CDR2 FQNEAQ (reference sequence). The CDR3 spans 12 residues. Trimming took 5 bases from V and 8 from J, leaving 12 bases between them.

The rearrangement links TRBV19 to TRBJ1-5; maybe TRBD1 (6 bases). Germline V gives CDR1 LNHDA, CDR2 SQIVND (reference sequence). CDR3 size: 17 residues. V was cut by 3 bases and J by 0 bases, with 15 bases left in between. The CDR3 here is CASSILRTEYSNQPQHF. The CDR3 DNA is TGTGCCAGTAGTATTTTACGGACAGAGTATAGCAATCAGCCCCAGCATTTT.

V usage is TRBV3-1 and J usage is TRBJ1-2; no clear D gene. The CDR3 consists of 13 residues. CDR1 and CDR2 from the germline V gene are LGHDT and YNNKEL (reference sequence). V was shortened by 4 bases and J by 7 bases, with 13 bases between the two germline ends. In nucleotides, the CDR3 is TGTGCCAGCAGCCCCAGTGGAGCGGTTGGCTACACCTTC. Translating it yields CASSPSGAVGYTF. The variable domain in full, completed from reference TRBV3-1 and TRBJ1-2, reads DTAVSQTPKYLVTQMGNDKSIKCEQNLGHDTMYWYKQDSKKFLKIMFSYNNKELIINETVPNRFSPKSPDKAHLNLHINSLELGDSAVYFCASSPSGAVGYTFGSGTRLTVV.

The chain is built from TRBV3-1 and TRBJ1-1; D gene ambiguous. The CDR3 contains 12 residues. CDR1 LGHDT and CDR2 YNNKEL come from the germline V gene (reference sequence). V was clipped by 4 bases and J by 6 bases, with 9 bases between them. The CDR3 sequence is CASSPSGAEAFF. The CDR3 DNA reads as TGTGCCAGCAGCCCTTCGGGTGCTGAAGCTTTCTTT.

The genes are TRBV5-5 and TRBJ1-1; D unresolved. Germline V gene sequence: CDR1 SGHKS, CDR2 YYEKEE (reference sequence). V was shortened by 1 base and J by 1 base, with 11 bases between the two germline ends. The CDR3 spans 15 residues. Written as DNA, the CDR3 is TGTGCCAGCAGCTTGCGGGCGGAGGCGAACACTGAAGCTTTCTTT. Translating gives CASSLRAEANTEAFF.

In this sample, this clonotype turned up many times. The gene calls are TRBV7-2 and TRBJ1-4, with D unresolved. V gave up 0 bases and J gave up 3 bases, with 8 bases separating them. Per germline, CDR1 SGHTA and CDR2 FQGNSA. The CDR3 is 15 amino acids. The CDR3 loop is CASSLAGIANEKLFF. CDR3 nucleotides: TGTGCCAGCAGCTTAGCAGGGATTGCTAATGAAAAACTGTTTTTT.